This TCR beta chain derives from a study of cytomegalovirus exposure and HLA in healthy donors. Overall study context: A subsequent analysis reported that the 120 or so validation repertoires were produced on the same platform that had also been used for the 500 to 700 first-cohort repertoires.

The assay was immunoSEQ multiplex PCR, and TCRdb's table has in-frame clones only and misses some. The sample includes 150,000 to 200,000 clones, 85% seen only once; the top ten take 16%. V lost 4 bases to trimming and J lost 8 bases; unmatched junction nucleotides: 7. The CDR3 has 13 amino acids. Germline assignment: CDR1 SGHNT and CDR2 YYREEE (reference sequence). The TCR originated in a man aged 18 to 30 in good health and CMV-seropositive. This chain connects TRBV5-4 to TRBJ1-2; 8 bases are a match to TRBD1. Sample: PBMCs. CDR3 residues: CASSPQGASGYTF. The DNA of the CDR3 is TGTGCCAGCAGCCCTCAGGGGGCGAGCGGCTACACCTTC.